The clone carrying this T cell receptor (beta chain) came up a few times. This record comes from a study of naive and memory T cell subsets. An equimolar mix of two oligonucleotides served as the beta constant-region primer for TRBC1 and TRBC2. An oligonucleotide with the SP2 primer and a 12-nucleotide UMI was ligated to the cDNA 3' end. One entry per CDR3 protein results from TCRdb running MiXCR on the UMI-ligation and nested PCR reads. The table has 130,000 to 150,000 distinct CDR3 sequences, over 15% seen once; the top ten hold roughly 0.14%. This CDR3 region has 15 residues. Germline loops: CDR1 SNHLY, CDR2 FYNNEI. V gave up 7 bases and J gave up 0 bases, with 16 bases separating them. Alpha and beta libraries were amplified separately from the second PCR onward.

The V gene is TRBV2, the J gene TRBJ2-7, with D hard to call. The sample comprised naive CD4+ T cells from blood. The TCR originated in a human donor in good health. This CDR3 is CASNMIKLSSYEQYF. The CDR3 nucleotides read TGTGCCAGCAACATGATTAAATTGAGCTCCTACGAGCAGTACTTC.